Only a few counts were recorded for the clone carrying this TCR beta chain. Its antigen is undetermined. Trimming shortened V by 3 bases and J by 5 bases, and 10 bases separated the two germline ends. The germline V gene encodes CDR1 KGHDR and CDR2 SFDVKD. The CDR3 runs to 14 residues. These data originate in a study of response to subunit inactivated influenza vaccine. General study findings and limits: Few additional T cells are recruited per seasonal influenza vaccination, authors suggested.

TCRdb independently ran MiXCR on the RT-PCR reads; one entry per CDR3 protein. This sample has approximately 680,000 distinct CDR3 sequences, with 15% to 17% found just once. The J gene is TRBJ2-1, the V gene TRBV24-1, with D tentatively TRBD2 (5 bases). The material sequenced was PBMCs from blood, taken 12 days after vaccination. The clonotype was recovered from a man aged 45-65 years who received an inactivated influenza vaccine. The CDR3 reads CATSDNTRHNEQFF. The DNA for the CDR3 is TGTGCCACCAGTGATAACACTAGACACAATGAGCAGTTCTTC.